Below are 14 T cell receptor beta chains sequenced from a single sample in a study of T cell repertoires in cytomegalovirus infection. Using its own MiXCR run on the reads, TCRdb lists one record per CDR3 protein. The sample lists roughly 230,000 distinct CDR3 sequences; 22% were seen once. Sequenced sample: CD8+ T cells from PBMCs. The receptors come from a human donor in good health (CMV status not recorded). Some clones in this sample may be carry-over from other donors' samples.

CDR3 residues: CASSSGTGPTEAFF. Written as DNA, the CDR3 is TGCGCCAGCAGCTCCGGGACAGGGCCGACTGAAGCTTTCTTT. V usage is TRBV5-1 and J usage is TRBJ1-1; 9 bases are shared with TRBD1. In germline, CDR1 is SGHRS, CDR2 YFSETQ. The V and J ends lost 3 bases and 5 bases, in that order; junction bases with no gene match: 5. This CDR3 has 14 amino acids.

This sequence joins TRBV5-4 and TRBJ2-1; D is perhaps TRBD2 (6 bases). Germline CDR1 and CDR2: SGHNT and YYREEE (reference sequence). CDR3 length: 16 amino acids. V lost 0 bases and J 4 bases, leaving 14 bases between the germline ends. The CDR3 loop is CASSLEGSGLYNEQFF. DNA for the CDR3: TGTGCCAGCAGCTTGGAGGGTAGCGGTCTATACAATGAGCAGTTCTTC.

Comment on this clonotype: A much more abundant neighbour one base away suggests this may be a read error. This chain joins TRBV12-3 or TRBV12-4 and TRBJ2-2, with D possibly matching TRBD2 (5 bases). There are 15 residues in the CDR3. The CDR3 DNA is TGTGTCAGCAGGCCGGGGATGCACGGGGCCGGGGAGCTGTTTTTT. Protein sequence: CVSRPGMHGAGELFF.

On this clonotype itself: One end of the junction does not line up with germline, which may come from a read error. The V gene is TRBV7-6, the J gene TRBJ1-2; 10 bases are shared with TRBD1. CDR1 SGHVS and CDR2 FNYEAQ come from the germline V gene. The CDR3 is 15 residues long. CDR3 DNA: TGTGCCAGTAGCTTATACGGGACAGGGGAGTATGGCTACACCTTC. It specifies CASSLYGTGEYGYTF.

In its sample, this clonotype was seen many times. This chain connects TRBV29-1 to TRBJ2-4; D is perhaps TRBD1 (8 bases). The germline V gene encodes CDR1 SQVTM and CDR2 ANQGSEA. This CDR3 has 15 amino acids. Trimming cost V 6 bases and J 8 bases, with 23 bases left between them. The CDR3 sequence: CSVRYSGGAGDIQYF. The CDR3 DNA sequence: TGCAGCGTGAGATACTCAGGGGGCGCGGGGGACATTCAGTACTTC.

This clonotype was counted ten times or more. CDR3 DNA sequence: TGCGCCAGCAGCTTGGAACTCCAGAACACTGAAGCTTTCTTT. Its protein product is CASSLELQNTEAFF. The rearrangement joins TRBV5-1 to TRBJ1-1; D remains unclear. In germline, CDR1 is SGHRS, CDR2 YFSETQ. Trimming removed 0 bases from V and 1 base from J, with 7 bases in between. CDR3 size: 14 residues.

This clonotype was observed a handful of times. The chain joins TRBV27 to TRBJ2-1; D may match TRBD1 or TRBD2 (5 bases each). Germline V gene sequence: CDR1 MNHEY, CDR2 SMNVEV (reference sequence). The CDR3 spans 13 residues. V was shortened by 7 bases and J by 4 bases, with 11 bases between the two germline ends. The CDR3 DNA reads as TGTGCCAGCACCCGGGACCAATACAATGAGCAGTTCTTC. This codes for CASTRDQYNEQFF.

In its sample, this clonotype was seen many times. This chain links TRBV7-6 with TRBJ2-7; D is undetermined. Germline CDR1 and CDR2: SGHVS and FNYEAQ. The germline V and J ends were trimmed by 5 bases and 1 base, with 12 bases remaining between them. The CDR3 contains 14 residues. Written as DNA, the CDR3 is TGTGCCAGCAGCACGGGTCTGACGTCCTACGAGCAGTACTTC. Translated, it gives CASSTGLTSYEQYF.

This clonotype showed up many times. The chain links TRBV27 to TRBJ2-3, with D perhaps matching TRBD2 (5 bases). Germline V CDR1 and CDR2: MNHEY, SMNVEV (reference sequence). Deletions cut 5 bases from V and 2 bases from J, with 20 bases between. The CDR3 contains 17 residues. The chain's CDR3 is CASSPRTPRAYTDTQYF. CDR3 DNA: TGTGCCAGCAGTCCCAGGACCCCGAGGGCTTACACAGATACGCAGTATTTT.

The chain links TRBV7-9 to TRBJ1-2; D unresolved. The CDR3 is 13 residues long. Germline CDR1 reads SEHNR; CDR2 reads FQNEAQ (reference sequence). V lost 1 base and J 4 bases, leaving 7 bases between the germline ends. This CDR3 is CASSLGNTYGYTF. The CDR3 DNA follows: TGTGCCAGCAGCTTAGGCAACACCTATGGCTACACCTTC.

This clonotype was seen repeatedly, ten times or more. This rearrangement joins TRBV7-8 to TRBJ1-4; TRBD1 matches at 9 bases. CDR1 SGHVS and CDR2 FQNEAQ come from the germline V gene. The CDR3 has 15 amino acids. The ends lost 4 bases at V and 8 bases at J; junction bases unmatched: 8. The CDR3 spells CASSSLGQGGEKLFF. The CDR3 region has the DNA TGTGCCAGCAGCTCACTGGGACAGGGTGGAGAAAAACTGTTTTTT.

This clonotype has at least ten counts. J is TRBJ2-1 and V is TRBV7-6; perhaps TRBD2 as D (5 bases). The V gene's germline CDR1 is SGHVS and CDR2 FNYEAQ. The CDR3 sequence is 16 residues long. Trimming cost V 5 bases and J 2 bases, with 16 bases left between them. CDR3 nucleotides: TGTGCCAGCAGCCTAAGAGCGGTAGAGGCCTACAATGAGCAGTTCTTC. As protein: CASSLRAVEAYNEQFF.

The table lists this clonotype with a few counts. This chain links TRBV25-1 with TRBJ1-6, with no clear D. Germline CDR1 is MGHDK and CDR2 is SYGVNS. The CDR3 consists of 13 residues. The V and J ends lost 2 bases and 7 bases respectively, with 6 bases between them. The CDR3 reads CASSETENSPLHF. The CDR3 bases are TGTGCCAGCAGTGAAACAGAAAATTCACCCCTCCACTTT.

This clonotype was seen ten or more times. V is TRBV7-6 and J is TRBJ2-1, with D tentatively TRBD2 (7 bases). V gave up 5 bases and J gave up 3 bases, with 11 bases separating them. The CDR3 covers 14 residues. CDR1 and CDR2 from the germline V gene are SGHVS and FNYEAQ. CDR3 sequence reads: CASSHRGGYNEQFF. CDR3 coding DNA: TGTGCCAGCAGCCATAGGGGGGGCTACAATGAGCAGTTCTTC.